This is a list of T cell receptor beta chains from one sample in a study of Graves' ophthalmopathy and Graves' hyperthyroidism. TCRdb re-derived calls from the multiplex PCR reads in MiXCR, one entry per CDR3 protein. The sample shows 680,000 or so distinct CDR3 sequences, 22% of them seen only once. Sequenced sample: peripheral blood. These receptors all stem from a woman under 30 with stable Graves' hyperthyroidism. Some clones in this sample may be carry-over from other donors' samples. CDR3s include the opening cysteine and the closing phenylalanine or tryptophan. A D gene is named only where the DNA matches it firmly. Clone size is stated in some rows and not others, as once, few, many or a class when expanded.

>TRBV6-5|many|NA|TRBJ2-4
TGTGCCAGCAGTTACGGGCAGACTTGGTTCAAAAACATTCAGTACTTC
CASSYGQTWFKNIQYF
>TRBV7-6|many|NA|TRBJ2-5
TGTGCCAGCAGCTTTGCCGGTGAGAAAGGAGAGACCCAGTACTTC
CASSFAGEKGETQYF
>TRBV19|many|NA|TRBJ2-7
TGTGCCAGTCAACCCATTTCTGGCGAGCAGTACTTC
CASQPISGEQYF
>TRBV6-1|NA|NA|TRBJ1-1
TGTGCCAGCAGTAAGGTGCGGGTGGAGAACACTGAAGCTTTCTTT
CASSKVRVENTEAFF
>TRBV7-9|many|NA|TRBJ2-7
TGTGCCAGCAGCATCTCGGGACCATACGAGCAGTACTTC
CASSISGPYEQYF
>TRBV28|many|TRBD2|TRBJ2-7
TGTGCCAGCAGTTTATTATCGGGGGGACTAGGCGTCTTTAACGAGCAGTACTTC
CASSLLSGGLGVFNEQYF
>TRBV7-2|many|NA|TRBJ2-7
TGTGCCAGCAGCGTGACCCCGGTAAGCTCCTACGAGCAGTACTTC
CASSVTPVSSYEQYF
>TRBV28|many|NA|TRBJ1-2
TGTGCTACCCTCGACAGGCCGAACTATGGCTACACCTTC
CATLDRPNYGYTF
>TRBV4-1|many|NA|TRBJ2-7
TGCGCCAGCAGCCAAGATGTCGAGGGCTACGAGCAGTACTTC
CASSQDVEGYEQYF
>TRBV28|NA|NA|TRBJ1-6
TGTGCCAGCAGTTTCCTGCAGGGAAATTCACCCCTCCACTTT
CASSFLQGNSPLHF
>TRBV30|few|NA|TRBJ2-2
TGTGCCTGGAGTGGACCCGTGGCCGGGGAGCTGTTTTTT
CAWSGPVAGELFF
>TRBV6-1|many|TRBD1|TRBJ2-7
TGTGCCAGCAGGACAGGGACGGGCGAGCAGTACTTC
CASRTGTGEQYF
>TRBV12-5|many|TRBD1|TRBJ1-2
TGTGCTAGTGGTTTGCCCGACAGGGCCGCTAACTATGGCTACACCTTC
CASGLPDRAANYGYTF
>TRBV18|few|TRBD1|TRBJ2-2
TGTGCCAGCTCATCACGCCGTGGCAGGGGGCTCGCCGGGGAGCTGTTTTTT
CASSSRRGRGLAGELFF
>TRBV27|once|NA|TRBJ1-1
TGTGCCAGCAGGTCAGGGTCCGGTCCCACTGAAGCTTTCTTT
CASRSGSGPTEAFF
>TRBV4-1|few|TRBD2|TRBJ2-5
TGCGCCAGCAGTCGGCTCGGGGCGGGAGGGATGAAAGAGACCCAGTACTTC
CASSRLGAGGMKETQYF
>TRBV28|few|TRBD1|TRBJ1-1
TGTGCCAGCAGTAACAGGGGTGACACTGAAGCTTTCTTT
CASSNRGDTEAFF
>TRBV2|NA|TRBD1|TRBJ1-6
TGTGCCAGCAGTCCTACAGGGGGAAAATCACCCCTCCACTTT
CASSPTGGKSPLHF
>TRBV6-1|few|TRBD2|TRBJ2-5
TGTGCCAGCAGGCCAACTAGCGGAAGATCTTATCGGGAGACCCAGTACTTC
CASRPTSGRSYRETQYF
>TRBV27|NA|NA|TRBJ1-2
TGTGCCAGCAGTTGGGGGGGGGGCCTCTATGGCTACACCTTC
CASSWGGGLYGYTF
>TRBV5-1|NA|NA|TRBJ1-1
TGCGCCAGCAGCTTTAGTGCAGGGGAAGCTTTCTTT
CASSFSAGEAFF
>TRBV7-4|many|NA|TRBJ2-7
TGTGCCAGCAGCCATCCCATGGGGCTGAGGGATGAGCAGTACTTC
CASSHPMGLRDEQYF
>TRBV12-3/TRBV12-4|many|NA|TRBJ1-5
TGTGCCAGCAGTTTCGGCGGCCGCAATCAGCCCCAGCATTTT
CASSFGGRNQPQHF
>TRBV7-8|many|NA|TRBJ1-1
TGTGCCAGCAGCTTAAACGTAGGACGGGGAGGGACTGAAGCTTTCTTT
CASSLNVGRGGTEAFF
>TRBV28|many|NA|TRBJ1-6
TGTGCCAGCAGCCTCTTGGGTGGACCCCTCCACTTT
CASSLLGGPLHF
>TRBV28|NA|TRBD1|TRBJ2-5
TGTGCCAGCAGTCGTGGGGACAGAACTGAAGAGACCCAGTACTTC
CASSRGDRTEETQYF
>TRBV3-1|few|NA|TRBJ1-1
TGTGCCAGCAGCCAAGTTTTCAGGGTGAACACTGAAGCTTTCTTT
CASSQVFRVNTEAFF
>TRBV5-1|many|TRBD2|TRBJ2-5
TGCGCCAGCAGCTTCGGCGGGAGGGCCTCGGAGACCCAGTACTTC
CASSFGGRASETQYF
>TRBV6-2/TRBV6-3|NA|NA|TRBJ2-7
TGTGCCAGCAGTTCATATACCCCGGCCGAGCAGTACTTC
CASSSYTPAEQYF
>TRBV6-5|many|NA|TRBJ1-1
TGTGCCAGCAGTTACGTCAGGGGCTCCGAAGCTTTCTTT
CASSYVRGSEAFF
>TRBV5-5|many|NA|TRBJ1-6
TGTGCCAGCAGCTTGGCCCCGGACTCCTATAATTCACCCCTCCACTTT
CASSLAPDSYNSPLHF
>TRBV28|many|NA|TRBJ1-1
TGTGCCAGCAGTTTATGGACGGGAAAGGACAGCCAAATGAACACTGAAGCTTTCTTT
CASSLWTGKDSQMNTEAFF
>TRBV2|many|NA|TRBJ2-5
TGTGCCAGCAGTGAAGGGCCCGAAGAGACCCAGTACTTC
CASSEGPEETQYF
>TRBV12-3/TRBV12-4|few|NA|TRBJ1-2
TGTGCCAGCAGTCTCTCGGGACACTTCAACTATGGCTACACCTTC
CASSLSGHFNYGYTF
>TRBV11-2|many|TRBD2|TRBJ2-3
TGTGCCAGCAGTCCCGGACTAGCGGGAACTGGCACAGATACGCAGTATTTT
CASSPGLAGTGTDTQYF
>TRBV29-1|NA|NA|TRBJ2-7
TGCAGCGTTGAAGATGGAGGGGGTTCCTACGAGCAGTACTTC
CSVEDGGGSYEQYF
>TRBV28|many|NA|TRBJ1-1
TGTGCCAGCCGTCAGGGCAGGCAGGTTGAAGCTTTCTTT
CASRQGRQVEAFF
>TRBV12-3/TRBV12-4|many|NA|TRBJ2-7
TGTGCCAGCAGTTTAATCGGTCCCTACGAGCAGTACTTC
CASSLIGPYEQYF
>TRBV28|NA|TRBD1|TRBJ1-2
TGTGCCAGCAGTTTATACGGGACAGGTCGCTATGGCTACACCTTC
CASSLYGTGRYGYTF
>TRBV28|few|TRBD1|TRBJ2-3
TGTGCCAGCAGTTTGGCCCCTCCCGGGACAGTTGAGAAGTTGGATACGCAGTATTTT
CASSLAPPGTVEKLDTQYF
>TRBV3-1|few|TRBD1|TRBJ1-3
TGTGCCAGCAGCCACGTGGACAGGCCTGGAAACACCATATATTTT
CASSHVDRPGNTIYF
>TRBV6-1|many|NA|TRBJ1-6
TGTGCCAGCGGACTAATGCAGGGTAATTCACCCCTCCACTTT
CASGLMQGNSPLHF
>TRBV7-6|few|NA|TRBJ1-1
TGTGCCAGCAGGGGGGGGCTTTCGGAGCCTGAAGCTTTCTTT
CASRGGLSEPEAFF
>TRBV2|NA|NA|TRBJ2-5
TGTGCCAGCAGTGTCAGAACAGGTCAAGAGACCCAGTACTTC
CASSVRTGQETQYF
>TRBV24-1|NA|TRBD1|TRBJ1-1
TGTGCCACCAGTGACACAAGACAGGGGTTATGGACTGAAGCTTTCTTT
CATSDTRQGLWTEAFF
>TRBV6-1|many|TRBD1|TRBJ1-2
TGTGCCAGCACGACTAGGACAGGGCTGGGCTACACCTTC
CASTTRTGLGYTF
>TRBV24-1|few|TRBD1|TRBJ2-5
TGTGCCACCAGTGAAAGGACAGGGGGAGAGACCCAGTACTTC
CATSERTGGETQYF
>TRBV2|NA|NA|TRBJ2-2
TGTGCCAGCAGGTACACACAGAACACCGGGGAGCTGTTTTTT
CASRYTQNTGELFF
>TRBV20-1|NA|NA|TRBJ2-2
TGCAGTGCTAGAGAGAGGGGCCGAAACACCGGGGAGCTGTTTTTT
CSARERGRNTGELFF
>TRBV30|NA|TRBD1|TRBJ1-6
TGTGCCTGGAGAGCGCAGGGGGGTAATTCACCCCTCCACTTT
CAWRAQGGNSPLHF
>TRBV7-2|many|NA|TRBJ1-6
TGTGCCAGCAGCTTCGGACGGCCCATAGATTCACCCCTCCACTTT
CASSFGRPIDSPLHF
>TRBV15|NA|NA|TRBJ1-3
TGTGCCACCCTAAGGGACTCTGGAAACACCATATATTTT
CATLRDSGNTIYF
>TRBV3-1|NA|NA|TRBJ1-5
TGTGCCAGCAGCCCTGGTGAGGTCGGCAATCAGCCCCAGCATTTT
CASSPGEVGNQPQHF
>TRBV5-1|NA|TRBD2|TRBJ2-7
TGCGCCAGCAGCCTCAGAGGGACTAGCTCTTTGTACGAGCAGTACTTC
CASSLRGTSSLYEQYF